This T cell receptor (beta chain) was found in a study of CD8 T cell repertoires and HIV-1 epitope variants. CDR1 is SGHAT and CDR2 is FQNNGV in the germline V gene. CDR3 size: 14 residues. Between the trimmed V and J ends, which lost 5 bases and 4 bases, there was a span of 12 bases. TCRdb's table, derived via immunoSEQ multiplex PCR, lists solely in-frame clones and lacks some. The profile covers 80,000 to 95,000 clones, with around 75% appearing a single time and roughly 24% taken by the ten largest. The chain joins TRBV11-2 to TRBJ2-1, with D maybe TRBD2 (6 bases). This receptor was obtained from a male donor with HIV. The source material was uncultured baseline CD8+ T cells from peripheral blood mononuclear cells (PBMCs). CDR3 coding DNA: TGTGCCAGCAGCGGGGGACTTAATTACAATGAGCAGTTCTTC. Translation: CASSGGLNYNEQFF.